This TCR beta chain was recovered during a study of blood T cell repertoires in COVID-19. For the study at large: Samples taken during acute and convalescent COVID-19 were collected in the United States, Italy and Spain. Nucleic acid was either cDNA or gDNA, and it came from T cells, B-cell-depleted T cells, or PBMCs.

This clone showed up just once. In the original workflow: Cell counts per sample came from amplifying reference gene primers. Sequencing was performed with immunoSEQ multiplex PCR; in TCRdb, only in-frame clones are kept and a portion is missing. That table furnishes V, J and clone size, whereas the DNA furnished D and trimming. The data contain 85,000 to 95,000 clones, around 86% of them seen just once; the ten biggest clones take up 25%. V lost 5 bases and J lost 2; bases outside the gene matches: 7. There are 18 residues in the CDR3. CDR1 SGHAT and CDR2 FQNNGV come from the germline V gene. The chain recombines TRBV11-2 with TRBJ2-2, with 14 bases fitting TRBD2. The clonotype was recovered from a human donor in a cohort sampled during active COVID-19. The sequencing input was peripheral blood. The CDR3 spells CASSAATSGGANTGELFF. The CDR3 region has the DNA TGTGCCAGCAGCGCGGCGACTAGCGGGGGGGCCAACACCGGGGAGCTGTTTTTT.